This TCR beta chain was sequenced during a study of shared clonotypes between healthy human individuals. Study overall: Donor composition was a couple of women and three men, aged 18 to 49.

The study ran the assay at deep level. Profiling relied on immunoSEQ multiplex PCR, and the TCRdb table lists in-frame clones only, not all of them. The sample carries hundreds of thousands of clones, roughly 70% recorded once. Negatively enriched CD4+ T cells were divided by CD45RA into naive and memory. The V and J ends lost 1 base and 5 bases, in that order; junction bases with no gene match: 7. Per the germline V gene, CDR1 is SGHRS and CDR2 is YFSETQ. The CDR3 sequence is 15 residues long. J is TRBJ2-5 and V is TRBV5-1; 8 nucleotides agree with TRBD1. This clonotype originated in a woman aged 25 to 39 in good health. The sequenced sample consisted of memory CD4+ T cells sorted from blood. Documented subset: CD45RA-negative fraction. The CDR3 sequence is CASSLRQGAGETQYF. CDR3 bases: TGCGCCAGCAGCTTGCGGCAGGGGGCCGGCGAGACCCAGTACTTC. The full variable domain, its missing parts supplied by reference TRBV5-1 and TRBJ2-5, is KAGVTQTPRYLIKTRGQQVTLSCSPISGHRSVSWYQQTPGQGLQFLFEYFSETQRNKGNFPGRFSGRQFSNSRSEMNVSTLELGDSALYLCASSLRQGAGETQYFGPGTRLLVL.